This T cell receptor (beta chain) was identified during a study of T-cell reconstitution after alpha-beta-depleted transplantation in children. Trimming pared 5 bases from V and 6 bases from J, leaving 17 bases between. CDR3 length equals 14 residues. Researchers prepared the TCRbeta library using unique molecular identifiers, the study reports. In TCRdb, the PCR reads were re-called with MiXCR into one record per CDR3 protein. Of about 370,000 distinct CDR3 sequences listed, roughly 21% are singletons. This receptor was obtained from a human donor who donated a stem cell graft to a child with acute myeloid leukemia. Sequencing was performed on PBMCs from the stem cell graft donor, taken from the stem cell graft. The V call is TRBV12-3 or TRBV12-4, the J call TRBJ2-7; D possibly corresponds to TRBD2 (5 bases). CDR3 region: CASSRLLEGSEQYF. In nucleotides, the CDR3 is TGTGCCAGCAGTCGATTACTAGAGGGTTCCGAGCAGTACTTC.